A selection of T cell receptor beta chains follows, all from one sample in a study of blood T cell repertoires in COVID-19. The method was immunoSEQ multiplex PCR; TCRdb's version includes in-frame clones alone and lacks a portion of them. The sample carries around 250,000 clones, over 75% recorded once. Sequencing was carried out using PBMCs or T cells enriched from blood (not recorded which). These TCRs come from a man aged 18 to 30 who had recovered from COVID-19. Both conserved end residues are part of each CDR3. Each record gives: J gene, D gene, clone size, V gene, CDR3 protein, CDR3 DNA. D genes are given only for firm matches. Clone size is stated in some rows and not others, as once, few, many or a class when expanded.

J gene: TRBJ2-5; D gene: NA; clone size: NA; V gene: TRBV28; CDR3 protein: CATTRVQETQYF; CDR3 DNA: TGTGCCACGACGAGGGTCCAAGAGACCCAGTACTTC
J gene: TRBJ1-1; D gene: NA; clone size: NA; V gene: TRBV27; CDR3 protein: CASSSGRSDTEAFF; CDR3 DNA: TGTGCCAGCAGTTCAGGGCGGTCGGACACTGAAGCTTTCTTT
J gene: TRBJ1-1; D gene: NA; clone size: NA; V gene: TRBV7-2; CDR3 protein: CASSLGRGRTEAFF; CDR3 DNA: TGTGCCAGCAGCTTGGGCAGGGGTAGGACTGAAGCTTTCTTT
J gene: TRBJ2-7; D gene: TRBD2; clone size: few; V gene: TRBV7-2; CDR3 protein: CASSLAGGTEQYF; CDR3 DNA: TGTGCCAGCAGCTTAGCCGGGGGGACTGAGCAGTACTTC
J gene: TRBJ1-2; D gene: NA; clone size: NA; V gene: TRBV30; CDR3 protein: CAWTGYGYGYTF; CDR3 DNA: TGTGCCTGGACAGGGTACGGCTATGGCTACACCTTC
J gene: TRBJ1-4; D gene: NA; clone size: NA; V gene: TRBV30; CDR3 protein: CAWSVQGGEKLFF; CDR3 DNA: TGTGCCTGGAGTGTACAGGGCGGTGAAAAACTGTTTTTT
J gene: TRBJ1-6; D gene: NA; clone size: once; V gene: TRBV7-9; CDR3 protein: CASTTGNSPLHF; CDR3 DNA: TGTGCCAGCACCACAGGAAATTCACCCCTCCACTTT
J gene: TRBJ1-5; D gene: NA; clone size: NA; V gene: TRBV30; CDR3 protein: CAWSVNQNQPQHF; CDR3 DNA: TGTGCCTGGAGTGTAAATCAAAATCAGCCCCAGCATTTT
J gene: TRBJ1-2; D gene: NA; clone size: NA; V gene: TRBV19; CDR3 protein: CASRSGDRGYTF; CDR3 DNA: TGTGCCAGTAGATCAGGGGATCGTGGCTACACCTTC
J gene: TRBJ1-2; D gene: NA; clone size: NA; V gene: TRBV19; CDR3 protein: CASSIMGLEGYGYTF; CDR3 DNA: TGTGCCAGTAGTATAATGGGACTGGAGGGCTATGGCTACACCTTC
J gene: TRBJ1-2; D gene: NA; clone size: NA; V gene: TRBV20-1; CDR3 protein: CSASLQQVYGYTF; CDR3 DNA: TGCAGTGCTAGTCTACAGCAGGTCTATGGCTACACCTTC
J gene: TRBJ1-1; D gene: NA; clone size: NA; V gene: TRBV5-4; CDR3 protein: CASSLPGRDTEAFF; CDR3 DNA: TGTGCCAGCAGCTTGCCAGGGAGGGACACTGAAGCTTTCTTT
J gene: TRBJ2-1; D gene: TRBD2; clone size: NA; V gene: TRBV5-4; CDR3 protein: CASSLDWTSRDEQFF; CDR3 DNA: TGTGCCAGCAGCTTGGACTGGACTAGCAGGGATGAGCAGTTCTTC
J gene: TRBJ1-6; D gene: NA; clone size: NA; V gene: TRBV28; CDR3 protein: CASESDSPLHF; CDR3 DNA: TGTGCCAGCGAGTCGGATTCACCCCTCCACTTT
J gene: TRBJ1-2; D gene: TRBD1; clone size: NA; V gene: TRBV27; CDR3 protein: CASSRDRDYGYTF; CDR3 DNA: TGTGCCAGCTCCCGGGACAGGGATTATGGCTACACCTTC
J gene: TRBJ2-2; D gene: TRBD1; clone size: NA; V gene: TRBV28; CDR3 protein: CASLGQMNTGELFF; CDR3 DNA: TGTGCCAGTTTGGGACAGATGAACACCGGGGAGCTGTTTTTT
J gene: TRBJ2-2; D gene: NA; clone size: NA; V gene: TRBV6-2/TRBV6-3; CDR3 protein: CASSYSAGELFF; CDR3 DNA: TGTGCCAGCAGTTACTCCGCCGGGGAGCTGTTTTTT
J gene: TRBJ2-3; D gene: NA; clone size: NA; V gene: TRBV5-1; CDR3 protein: CASSLDRGTDTQYF; CDR3 DNA: TGCGCCAGCAGCTTGGACAGGGGCACAGATACGCAGTATTTT
J gene: TRBJ2-3; D gene: NA; clone size: NA; V gene: TRBV25-1; CDR3 protein: CASSLSRQSLTDTQYF; CDR3 DNA: TGTGCCAGCAGTTTGTCAAGACAGAGTTTGACAGATACGCAGTATTTT
J gene: TRBJ2-7; D gene: NA; clone size: NA; V gene: TRBV29-1; CDR3 protein: CSARLSYEQYF; CDR3 DNA: TGCAGCGCTAGACTGTCCTACGAGCAGTACTTC
J gene: TRBJ2-2; D gene: TRBD1; clone size: NA; V gene: TRBV7-6; CDR3 protein: CASTGTGSGGELFF; CDR3 DNA: TGTGCCAGCACCGGGACAGGGTCCGGCGGGGAGCTGTTTTTT
J gene: TRBJ2-7; D gene: TRBD1; clone size: NA; V gene: TRBV7-2; CDR3 protein: CASSPGQPYEQYF; CDR3 DNA: TGTGCCAGCAGCCCGGGACAGCCCTACGAGCAGTACTTC
J gene: TRBJ2-2; D gene: NA; clone size: NA; V gene: TRBV5-1; CDR3 protein: CASSVWTVGELFF; CDR3 DNA: TGCGCCAGCAGCGTGTGGACAGTTGGGGAGCTGTTTTTT
J gene: TRBJ2-5; D gene: TRBD2; clone size: NA; V gene: TRBV5-1; CDR3 protein: CASSPGLVDGTQYF; CDR3 DNA: TGCGCCAGCAGCCCCGGACTAGTCGATGGGACCCAGTACTTC
J gene: TRBJ2-1; D gene: NA; clone size: NA; V gene: TRBV5-1; CDR3 protein: CASSSGQAGDNEQFF; CDR3 DNA: TGCGCCAGCAGTTCGGGACAGGCGGGGGACAATGAGCAGTTCTTC
J gene: TRBJ1-1; D gene: NA; clone size: NA; V gene: TRBV4-2; CDR3 protein: CASSQDGGAEDTEAFF; CDR3 DNA: TGTGCCAGCAGCCAAGATGGGGGGGCGGAGGACACTGAAGCTTTCTTT
J gene: TRBJ1-2; D gene: TRBD1; clone size: few; V gene: TRBV19; CDR3 protein: CASSIDGQGNYGYTF; CDR3 DNA: TGTGCCAGTAGTATAGATGGACAGGGGAACTATGGCTACACCTTC
J gene: TRBJ2-1; D gene: TRBD2; clone size: NA; V gene: TRBV27; CDR3 protein: CASSFSGSDEQFF; CDR3 DNA: TGTGCCAGCAGTTTTAGCGGGAGCGATGAGCAGTTCTTC
J gene: TRBJ2-7; D gene: NA; clone size: NA; V gene: TRBV5-1; CDR3 protein: CASSLSRQSYEQYF; CDR3 DNA: TGCGCCAGCAGCTTGTCCAGACAGAGCTACGAGCAGTACTTC
J gene: TRBJ2-7; D gene: NA; clone size: NA; V gene: TRBV10-2; CDR3 protein: CASSELSSYEQYF; CDR3 DNA: TGCGCCAGCAGTGAGCTCAGTTCCTACGAGCAGTACTTC